Here is one TCR beta chain with its context. Antigen: not known. The sample is drawn from a study of CD8 T cells in ankylosing spondylitis. General study points: A TCR beta motif of several highly homologous variants seemed to mark ankylosing spondylitis blood. Reportedly, disease-linked clones are significantly enriched in ankylosing spondylitis patients' matched synovial fluid. Within peripheral blood, clones linked to disease were CD8+ and relatively rare. Existing reports had already noted some motif variants in reactive arthritis synovial fluid and blood.

Germline CDR1 reads SQVTM; CDR2 reads ANQGSEA. This CDR3 spans 13 amino acids. V shed 5 bases, J shed 4 bases, and the junction held 5 bases outside the gene matches. Scientists made TCR beta libraries using quantitative 5'-RACE with molecular barcodes. Using its own MiXCR run on the 5' RACE reads, TCRdb lists one record per CDR3 protein. The sample yields 350,000 to 450,000 distinct CDR3 sequences, 25% to 30% seen once. The sequencing input was blood, either unsorted or a sorted T cell fraction (not recorded which). The V gene is TRBV29-1, the J gene TRBJ1-5; 7 positions agree with TRBD1. This sequence was found in a male donor with ankylosing spondylitis. CDR3 sequence (DNA): TGCAGCGTTCGGGACAGCACGAATCAGCCCCAGCATTTT. As protein: CSVRDSTNQPQHF.